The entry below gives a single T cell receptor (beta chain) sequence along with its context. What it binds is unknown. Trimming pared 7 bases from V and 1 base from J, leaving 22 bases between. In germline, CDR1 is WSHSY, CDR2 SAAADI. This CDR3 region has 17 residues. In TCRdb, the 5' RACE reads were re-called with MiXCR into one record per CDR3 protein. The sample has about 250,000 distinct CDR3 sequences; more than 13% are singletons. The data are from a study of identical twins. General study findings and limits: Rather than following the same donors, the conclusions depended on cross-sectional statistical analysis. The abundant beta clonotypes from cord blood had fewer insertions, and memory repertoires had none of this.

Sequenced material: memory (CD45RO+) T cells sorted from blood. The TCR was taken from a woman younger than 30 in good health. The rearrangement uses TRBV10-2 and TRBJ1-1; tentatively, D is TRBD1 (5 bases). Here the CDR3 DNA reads TGCGCCAGCAAGGGGTACAGGACACGCCTGAGGAACACTGAAGCTTTCTTT. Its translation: CASKGYRTRLRNTEAFF.